The 28 T cell receptor beta chains below all came from one sample that was sequenced in a study of vaccination effects on CD4 cells after COVID-19. Libraries were prepared by immunoSEQ multiplex PCR; TCRdb keeps only in-frame clonotypes and omits some of them. The sample has some 69,000 clones, approximately 72% seen once. CD4+ T cells specific for antigen were expanded with viral peptide pools by the ViraFEST assay before sequencing. CD4+ T cell isolation took place after approximately ten days of culture. No vaccinee had earlier SARS-CoV-2 infection, and nucleocapsid antibodies were negative. Their antigens are not known. The sequences come from CD4+ T cells from PBMCs cultured with HCoV-NL63 spike peptides, collected before COVID-19 vaccination. All receptors come from a human donor who received a COVID-19 vaccine.

The rearrangement uses TRBV11-2 and TRBJ1-3; TRBD1 agrees at 9 bases. CDR1 is SGHAT and CDR2 is FQNNGV in the germline V gene. The length of the CDR3 is 19 residues. The junction had 14 bases not matched to a gene; V was cut back by 5 bases and J by 0 bases. The CDR3 DNA reads as TGTGCCAGCAGCGCCAATTACAGGGGGCCATTGAGCTCTGGAAACACCATATATTTT. Residues: CASSANYRGPLSSGNTIYF.

The chain links TRBV6-5 to TRBJ2-7, with TRBD1 matching 9 bases. The CDR3 sequence is 15 residues long. Trimming removed 0 bases from V and 0 bases from J; junction bases left unmatched: 0. Germline CDR1 reads MNHEY; CDR2 reads SVGAGI. The CDR3 sequence: CASSYSTGGSYEQYV. The CDR3 DNA follows: TGTGCCAGCAGTTACTCGACAGGGGGCTCCTACGAGCAGTACGTC.

The chain is built from TRBV19 and TRBJ2-3, with unresolved D. This CDR3 contains 11 residues. The ends were cut back, 3 bases at V and 4 bases at J, with 2 bases in the middle. In germline, CDR1 is LNHDA, CDR2 SQIVND (reference sequence). The CDR3 bases are TGTGCCAGTAGTATTTCAGATACGCAGTATTTT. As protein: CASSISDTQYF. Looking up the rest from reference TRBV19 and TRBJ2-3 gives the full variable domain: DGGITQSPKYLFRKEGQNVTLSCEQNLNHDAMYWYRQDPGQGLRLIYYSQIVNDFQKGDIAEGYSVSREKKESFPLTVTSAQKNPTAFYLCASSISDTQYFGPGTRLTVL.

CDR3 nucleotide sequence: TGTGCCAGCAGCCCAACGATGGGACAGGGGGCAGACTATGGCTACACCTTC. Encoded protein: CASSPTMGQGADYGYTF. The chain is built from TRBV7-2 and TRBJ1-2; 12 nucleotides match TRBD1. The V and J ends lost 5 bases and 3 bases, in that order; junction bases with no gene match: 10. The germline gives CDR1 SGHTA, CDR2 FQGNSA. This CDR3 spans 17 amino acids.

This sequence joins TRBV5-8 and TRBJ1-2; D might be TRBD1 (5 bases). Germline loops: CDR1 SGHTS, CDR2 YDEGEE. This CDR3 region has 15 residues. The V end lost 2 bases, the J end lost 4 bases, and 15 bases lay between the germline ends. CDR3 loop: CASSLSGTGGYGYTF. The CDR3 nucleotides are TGTGCCAGCAGCTTATCAGGGACGGGCGGCTATGGCTACACCTTC.

V is TRBV24-1 and J is TRBJ2-1, with D possibly matching TRBD1 (5 bases). Germline CDR1 and CDR2: KGHDR and SFDVKD. Trimming took off 7 bases at V and 8 bases at J, with 17 bases between the two ends. The CDR3 has 14 amino acids. The chain's CDR3 is CATRPSSRVDEQFF. Written as DNA, the CDR3 is TGTGCCACCAGACCTAGTAGCAGGGTCGATGAGCAGTTCTTC.

This clone occurred a few times. This sequence joins TRBV5-8 and TRBJ2-5; D is ambiguous. Trimming left V 7 bases short and J 4 bases short, with 26 bases between. This CDR3 has 17 amino acids. The germline gives CDR1 SGHTS, CDR2 YDEGEE. This CDR3 reads CASPFWQLSTVAETQYF. CDR3 nucleotide sequence: TGTGCCAGCCCTTTTTGGCAGTTGAGTACCGTCGCAGAGACCCAGTACTTC.

This clone showed up just a few times. The V and J genes are TRBV28 and TRBJ1-2; 9 nucleotides match TRBD1. The CDR3 totals 15 residues. Germline V CDR1 and CDR2: MDHEN, SYDVKM. V lost 7 bases, J lost 3 bases, and 9 bases stayed unmatched. Written as DNA, the CDR3 is TGTGCCAGCATTCTGACAGGGGGTTTTGACTATGGCTACACCTTC. Its translation is CASILTGGFDYGYTF.

The CDR3 region is CATSDPGRNSGANVLTF. Here the CDR3 DNA reads TGTGCCACCAGTGATCCCGGACGTAACTCTGGGGCCAACGTCCTGACTTTC. The chain has TRBV24-1 and TRBJ2-6, with D uncertain. Deletions cut 3 bases from V and 0 bases from J, with 11 bases between. Germline-derived CDR1 and CDR2 are KGHDR and SFDVKD. The CDR3 runs to 17 residues.

This chain joins TRBV3-1 (or the pseudogene TRBV3-2) and TRBJ1-1, with TRBD1 matching 11 bases. Looked up from germline, CDR1 is LGHDT and CDR2 is YNNKEL (reference sequence). Germline trimming cut 1 base from V and 5 bases from J; bases unmatched to any gene: 3. The CDR3 covers 15 residues. Here the CDR3 reads CASSQGTGGDTEAFF. The CDR3 DNA follows: TGTGCCAGCAGCCAAGGGACAGGGGGCGATACTGAAGCTTTCTTT.

The chain employs TRBV7-2 and TRBJ2-2, with D tentatively TRBD1 or TRBD2 (5 bases each). The CDR3 spans 14 residues. In germline, CDR1 is SGHTA, CDR2 FQGNSA. V shed 4 bases and J shed 7 bases, with 13 bases lying between them. CDR3 nucleotides: TGTGCCAGCAGCTCTTGGGACGGCCGCGGGGAGCTGTTTTTT. This sequence encodes CASSSWDGRGELFF.

This clone came up a few times. V usage is TRBV2 and J usage is TRBJ2-7; perhaps D is TRBD1 or TRBD2 (5 bases each). The CDR3 spans 15 residues. In germline, CDR1 is SNHLY, CDR2 FYNNEI. V was clipped by 2 bases and J by 9 bases, with 20 bases between them. Here the CDR3 reads CASSEWDLGLSWQYV. The CDR3 region has the DNA TGTGCCAGCAGTGAATGGGACCTTGGGCTGAGCTGGCAGTACGTC.

In its sample, this clone was seen a few times. The chain links TRBV5-4 to TRBJ1-2, with 7 bases identical to TRBD1. Unmatched junction bases numbered 11, after V lost 7 bases and J lost 5 bases. The CDR3 is 14 residues long. CDR1 and CDR2 from the germline V gene are SGHNT and YYREEE (reference sequence). The CDR3, as DNA: TGTGCCAGCCATACCGGGACAGAATTATATGGCTACACCTTC. Protein product: CASHTGTELYGYTF. Complete variable domain (other parts from reference TRBV5-4 and TRBJ1-2): ETGVTQSPTHLIKTRGQQVTLRCSSQSGHNTVSWYQQALGQGPQFIFQYYREEENGRGNFPPRFSGLQFPNYSSELNVNALELDDSALYLCASHTGTELYGYTFGSGTRLTVV.

V and J are TRBV7-2 and TRBJ1-2; D not certain. This CDR3 has 13 residues. V dropped 1 base and J dropped 5 bases, with 8 bases sitting between them. Per the germline V gene, CDR1 is SGHTA and CDR2 is FQGNSA. The CDR3 region is CASSLGTSYGYTF. Here the CDR3 DNA reads TGTGCCAGCAGCTTAGGGACTTCTTATGGCTACACCTTC.

This rearrangement joins TRBV6-5 to TRBJ1-3; D call uncertain. The CDR3 runs 14 residues. Germline loops: CDR1 MNHEY, CDR2 SVGAGI. The V gene lost 8 bases and the J gene lost 2 bases, with 13 bases spanning the gap. The CDR3 DNA sequence: TGTGCCAGCCTGAGAGGCGCCGCTGGAAACACCATATATTTT. The encoded protein is CASLRGAAGNTIYF.

This sequence joins TRBV28 and TRBJ1-2, with TRBD1 matching over 7 bases. J lost 7 bases, V lost 7 bases, and 9 bases had no gene match. The CDR3 extends over 13 amino acids. Germline V gene lookup returns CDR1 MDHEN and CDR2 SYDVKM. This CDR3 reads CASKGMTGSGYTF. The CDR3 DNA reads as TGTGCCAGCAAGGGGATGACAGGGAGTGGCTACACCTTC.

This clone was observed a handful of times. The V call is TRBV7-3, the J call TRBJ1-5, with a possible D match to TRBD1 (5 bases). The CDR3 is made up of 15 amino acids. V lost 2 bases to trimming and J lost 4 bases, with 12 bases between them. In germline, CDR1 is SGHTA, CDR2 FQGTGA. CDR3 sequence reads: CASSLGQGPNQPQHF. CDR3 coding DNA: TGTGCCAGCAGCTTAGGCCAGGGACCTAATCAGCCCCAGCATTTT.

This clone occurred once. The gene calls are TRBV30 and TRBJ1-4, with 8 nucleotides matching TRBD1. The ends lost 5 bases at V and 6 bases at J; junction bases unmatched: 5. The CDR3 length is 13 residues. Germline-derived CDR1 and CDR2 are GTSNPN and SVGIG (reference sequence). CDR3 sequence reads: CAWQNRGYEKLFF. DNA of the CDR3: TGTGCCTGGCAGAACAGGGGGTATGAAAAACTGTTTTTT.

The chain uses TRBV18 and TRBJ2-1; D is perhaps TRBD2 (6 bases). The germline gives CDR1 KGHSH, CDR2 LQKENI. Trimming removed 4 bases from V and 8 bases from J, with 9 bases in between. The CDR3 loop spans 12 amino acids. DNA for the CDR3: TGTGCCAGCTCACGACTAGGTCATGAGCAGTTCTTC. This codes for CASSRLGHEQFF.

This chain connects TRBV28 to TRBJ1-2; 7 positions match TRBD1. J was trimmed by 4 bases and V by 5 bases; bases with no gene match: 10. Germline V gives CDR1 MDHEN, CDR2 SYDVKM. This CDR3 contains 15 residues. In nucleotides, the CDR3 is TGTGCCAGCAGTCTCCCCGGGACAGTAGGCTATGGCTACACCTTC. Its translation: CASSLPGTVGYGYTF.

This clone was counted once. The genes are TRBV7-2 and TRBJ1-1; D is unclear. CDR3 size: 14 residues. In germline, CDR1 is SGHTA, CDR2 FQGNSA. CDR3 region: CASSRKIMNTEAFF. The CDR3 coding sequence is TGTGCAAGCTCGCGGAAGATCATGAACACTGAAGCTTTCTTT. The full variable domain, rest sourced from reference TRBV7-2 and TRBJ1-1, is GAGVSQSPSNKVTEKGKDVELRCDPISGHTALYWYRQSLGQGLEFLIYFQGNSAPDKSGLPSDRFSAERTGGSVSTLTIQRTQQEDSAVYLCASSRKIMNTEAFFGQGTRLTVV.

The chain links TRBV6-2 or TRBV6-3 to TRBJ2-6, with 10 bases identical to TRBD1. The CDR3 loop spans 18 amino acids. Germline-derived CDR1 and CDR2 are MNHEY and SVGEGT. J lost 8 bases, V lost 5 bases, and 15 bases had no gene match. In DNA form, the CDR3 reads TGTGCCAGCAGTAGCCCCGGGACAGGGGCCACGGCCCCCAACGTCCTGACTTTC. Translated: CASSSPGTGATAPNVLTF.

V usage is TRBV28 and J usage is TRBJ1-3, with a possible D match to TRBD1 (5 bases). V lost 7 bases and J 5 bases, leaving 15 bases between the germline ends. CDR1 is MDHEN, CDR2 SYDVKM, per germline. The CDR3 is made up of 14 amino acids. The CDR3 region is CASTHQGSRNTIYF. DNA for the CDR3: TGTGCCAGCACCCATCAGGGATCTAGAAACACCATATATTTT.

This clone has more than one count but fewer than ten. The chain joins TRBV9 to TRBJ1-4; maybe TRBD1 (6 bases). CDR1 is SGDLS, CDR2 YYNGEE, per germline. V was cut by 3 bases and J by 11 bases, with 17 bases left in between. The CDR3 loop spans 14 amino acids. The CDR3 region is CASSDTGNPFKLFF. CDR3 in DNA: TGTGCCAGCAGCGACACAGGGAACCCCTTTAAACTGTTTTTT.

This CDR3 reads CASKQGSAKNIQYF. The CDR3 coding sequence is TGTGCCAGCAAACAGGGGTCAGCCAAAAACATTCAGTACTTC. The V call is TRBV2, the J call TRBJ2-4; 7 bases fit TRBD1. V dropped 7 bases and J dropped 0; count of bases not matched to a gene: 3. CDR3 size: 14 residues. Germline V gene sequence: CDR1 SNHLY, CDR2 FYNNEI.

The V and J genes are TRBV5-1 and TRBJ1-4; unclear D gene. Per germline, CDR1 SGHRS and CDR2 YFSETQ. This CDR3 region has 18 residues. V was cut by 6 bases and J by 0 bases, with 21 bases left in between. CDR3 bases: TGCGCCAGCAAAATTTCCCCCAGCGTGGGGACAACTAATGAAAAACTGTTTTTT. Protein product: CASKISPSVGTTNEKLFF.

V usage is TRBV5-1 and J usage is TRBJ2-2; D is unresolved. CDR1 is SGHRS, CDR2 YFSETQ, per germline. This CDR3 region has 15 residues. The V end lost 0 bases, the J end lost 2 bases, and 8 bases lay between the germline ends. CDR3 sequence (DNA): TGCGCCAGCAGCTTGGCAGAAGCTAACACCGGGGAGCTGTTTTTT. This encodes CASSLAEANTGELFF.

This chain joins TRBV28 and TRBJ2-3, with 11 bases matching TRBD1. There are 15 residues in the CDR3. The V segment lost 7 bases and the J segment 3 bases; nucleotides outside the gene matches: 6. In germline, CDR1 is MDHEN, CDR2 SYDVKM. The CDR3 DNA reads as TGTGCCAGCACCGTGTGGGACAGGGGGACAGATACGCAGTATTTT. Translation: CASTVWDRGTDTQYF. Looking up the rest from reference TRBV28 and TRBJ2-3 gives the full variable domain: DVKVTQSSRYLVKRTGEKVFLECVQDMDHENMFWYRQDPGLGLRLIYFSYDVKMKEKGDIPEGYSVSREKKERFSLILESASTNQTSMYLCASTVWDRGTDTQYFGPGTRLTVL.